This T cell receptor (beta chain) was sequenced in a study of blood T cells in healthy people across ages. For the second PCR, which ran for about 6 to 11 cycles, a sample-barcoded 5' primer and a J-beta primer mix were used. MiXCR, run by TCRdb on the 5' RACE reads, gives a single entry per CDR3 protein. The sample holds just under 550,000 distinct CDR3 sequences; nearly 25% are singletons and the top ten take just under 9%. The junction had 11 bases not matched to a gene; V was cut back by 2 bases and J by 5 bases. The length of the CDR3 is 16 residues. Germline V CDR1 and CDR2: MNHEY, SVGAGI. This sample was also put to use in a study of T cells of mothers and their children.

The sequence derives from a boy aged 5-17 years in good health. This rearrangement joins TRBV6-5 to TRBJ2-7; 8 nucleotides match TRBD2. Source material: blood. The CDR3 region is CASSYPMGLVTHEQYF. As DNA, the CDR3 is TGTGCCAGCAGTTACCCTATGGGACTAGTAACCCACGAGCAGTACTTC.